This is a list of T cell receptor beta chains from one sample in a study of technical replicates of blood from several donors. Libraries were prepared by immunoSEQ multiplex PCR; TCRdb keeps only in-frame clonotypes and omits some of them. The sample shows roughly 72,000 clones, over 90% of them seen only once. The sequenced material came from T cells isolated from PBMCs. These receptors were taken from a human donor in good health. The CDR3 runs from the conserved cysteine through the conserved F or W. Each record gives: clone size, D gene, J gene, V gene, CDR3 DNA, CDR3 protein. D genes are given only for firm matches. Not all rows give a size; the values are once, few, many and, for expanded clones, a class.

clone_size: NA; d_call: NA; j_call: TRBJ2-3; v_call: TRBV7-6; cdr3_nt: TGTGCCAGCAGCTTCACTCGGACAGTCAGCACAGATACGCAGTATTTT; cdr3_aa: CASSFTRTVSTDTQYF
clone_size: NA; d_call: NA; j_call: TRBJ1-5; v_call: TRBV4-1; cdr3_nt: TGCGCCAGCAGCCAAGATAGGGGTAGCAATCAGCCCCAGCATTTT; cdr3_aa: CASSQDRGSNQPQHF
clone_size: NA; d_call: NA; j_call: TRBJ1-4; v_call: TRBV20-1; cdr3_nt: TGCAGTGCTATGGGGCCCGAAAAACTGTTTTTT; cdr3_aa: CSAMGPEKLFF
clone_size: NA; d_call: NA; j_call: TRBJ2-7; v_call: TRBV4-3; cdr3_nt: TGCGCCAGCAGCCAAGACTCCCCGAGGGGGAGGGTCTCCGAGCAGTACTTC; cdr3_aa: CASSQDSPRGRVSEQYF
clone_size: few; d_call: NA; j_call: TRBJ1-1; v_call: TRBV2; cdr3_nt: TGTGCCGAGTATGAAGAAGCTTTCTTT; cdr3_aa: CAEYEEAFF
clone_size: NA; d_call: NA; j_call: TRBJ1-2; v_call: TRBV7-8; cdr3_nt: TGTGCCAGCAGCTTATTAGAGGCGGTTGGCTACACCTTC; cdr3_aa: CASSLLEAVGYTF
clone_size: once; d_call: TRBD2; j_call: TRBJ2-3; v_call: TRBV9; cdr3_nt: TGTGCCAGCAGCGTAGGCCATCTAGCGGCCACAGATACGCAGTATTTT; cdr3_aa: CASSVGHLAATDTQYF
clone_size: NA; d_call: NA; j_call: TRBJ2-2; v_call: TRBV5-1; cdr3_nt: TGCGCCAGCAGCTTCCCAGGGTACGGTTCCGGGGAGCTGTTTTTT; cdr3_aa: CASSFPGYGSGELFF
clone_size: NA; d_call: NA; j_call: TRBJ2-7; v_call: TRBV19; cdr3_nt: TGTGCCAGTAGTAGTCAGGGTGCCAACGAGCAGTACTTC; cdr3_aa: CASSSQGANEQYF
clone_size: once; d_call: TRBD1; j_call: TRBJ1-1; v_call: TRBV19; cdr3_nt: TGTGCCAGTAGTACAGGGGGCGCCAACCCCATGAACACTGAAGCTTTCTTT; cdr3_aa: CASSTGGANPMNTEAFF
clone_size: once; d_call: NA; j_call: TRBJ1-5; v_call: TRBV2; cdr3_nt: TGTGCCAGCGGGGGGACTGTCTCCATGGTTCAGCCCCAGCATTTT; cdr3_aa: CASGGTVSMVQPQHF
clone_size: NA; d_call: NA; j_call: TRBJ2-7; v_call: TRBV4-1; cdr3_nt: TGCGCCAGCAGCCAAGTACCCCCCCCGGGACTCACCTACGAGCAGTACTTC; cdr3_aa: CASSQVPPPGLTYEQYF
clone_size: NA; d_call: TRBD2; j_call: TRBJ2-3; v_call: TRBV28; cdr3_nt: TGTGCCAGCACCTTGGGCCCCGGGAGGGCCCTGCAGTATTTT; cdr3_aa: CASTLGPGRALQYF
clone_size: NA; d_call: NA; j_call: TRBJ2-7; v_call: TRBV29-1; cdr3_nt: TGCAGCGTTCGCCACAGCATCTACGAGCAGTACTTC; cdr3_aa: CSVRHSIYEQYF
clone_size: NA; d_call: TRBD2; j_call: TRBJ2-1; v_call: TRBV15; cdr3_nt: TGTGCCACCAGCAGAGATGGAGTACTAGCGCATAATGAGCAGTTCTTC; cdr3_aa: CATSRDGVLAHNEQFF
clone_size: NA; d_call: TRBD1; j_call: TRBJ1-3; v_call: TRBV30; cdr3_nt: TGTGCCTGGAGCCCTAGACAGGGGCCTACTGGAAACACCATATATTTT; cdr3_aa: CAWSPRQGPTGNTIYF
clone_size: NA; d_call: NA; j_call: TRBJ2-7; v_call: TRBV7-9; cdr3_nt: TGTGCCAGCAGCTTAGTCGGGACTTACCGCTACGAGCAGTACTTC; cdr3_aa: CASSLVGTYRYEQYF
clone_size: NA; d_call: NA; j_call: TRBJ2-7; v_call: TRBV9; cdr3_nt: TGTGCCAGCAGCCCTGGCGGGACCTCCTACGAGCAGTACTTC; cdr3_aa: CASSPGGTSYEQYF
clone_size: NA; d_call: NA; j_call: TRBJ2-2; v_call: TRBV9; cdr3_nt: TGTGCCAGCAGCGAAGGAGCCAGGGAGCTGTTTTTT; cdr3_aa: CASSEGARELFF
clone_size: NA; d_call: NA; j_call: TRBJ1-5; v_call: TRBV6-1; cdr3_nt: TGTGCCAGCAGTGAAGCGCTCGGAGGTAGCGGGCCCCAGCATTTT; cdr3_aa: CASSEALGGSGPQHF
clone_size: NA; d_call: NA; j_call: TRBJ2-1; v_call: TRBV30; cdr3_nt: TGTGCCTGGAGTAGCGGTCCGCGCAATGAGCAGTTCTTC; cdr3_aa: CAWSSGPRNEQFF
clone_size: NA; d_call: TRBD1; j_call: TRBJ1-2; v_call: TRBV10-3; cdr3_nt: TGTGCCATCAGGGACAGGGCCCCAGAGGGCTACACCTTC; cdr3_aa: CAIRDRAPEGYTF
clone_size: NA; d_call: NA; j_call: TRBJ2-7; v_call: TRBV10-3; cdr3_nt: TGTGCCATCAGTGAGAGGGGATACGAGCAGTACTTC; cdr3_aa: CAISERGYEQYF
clone_size: NA; d_call: NA; j_call: TRBJ2-7; v_call: TRBV5-1; cdr3_nt: TGCGCCAGCACTACCGAGGGCCACCTCGAGCAGTACTTC; cdr3_aa: CASTTEGHLEQYF
clone_size: NA; d_call: NA; j_call: TRBJ1-5; v_call: TRBV4-3; cdr3_nt: TGCGCCAGCAGCCAAGATGGTGCCCGGGATCAGCCCCAGCATTTT; cdr3_aa: CASSQDGARDQPQHF
clone_size: once; d_call: NA; j_call: TRBJ2-7; v_call: TRBV28; cdr3_nt: TGTGCCAGCAGTTTAGGAGGGAAAGGGTTGGTCGAGCAGTACTTC; cdr3_aa: CASSLGGKGLVEQYF
clone_size: NA; d_call: NA; j_call: TRBJ2-3; v_call: TRBV7-9; cdr3_nt: TGTGCCAGCAGCTTGTGGGGGGTAAGCACAGATACGCAGTATTTT; cdr3_aa: CASSLWGVSTDTQYF
clone_size: NA; d_call: NA; j_call: TRBJ1-1; v_call: TRBV7-6; cdr3_nt: TGTGCCAGCAGCCCTGACAGAAATGAAGCTTTCTTT; cdr3_aa: CASSPDRNEAFF
clone_size: NA; d_call: NA; j_call: TRBJ1-1; v_call: TRBV2; cdr3_nt: TGTGCCAGCAAAATGACAGAAAGTAGCACTGAAGCTTTCTTT; cdr3_aa: CASKMTESSTEAFF
clone_size: once; d_call: NA; j_call: TRBJ1-2; v_call: TRBV27; cdr3_nt: TGTGCCAGCAGTTTAGCTGGGAGGGATGGCTACACCTTC; cdr3_aa: CASSLAGRDGYTF
clone_size: NA; d_call: TRBD2; j_call: TRBJ2-7; v_call: TRBV27; cdr3_nt: TGTGCCAGCACTCCCTACGGCACTGGGGGGGCCTACGAGCAGTACTTC; cdr3_aa: CASTPYGTGGAYEQYF
clone_size: few; d_call: NA; j_call: TRBJ1-2; v_call: TRBV7-9; cdr3_nt: TGTGCCAGCAGCCCTTTAGGGGACTATGGCTACACCTTC; cdr3_aa: CASSPLGDYGYTF
clone_size: NA; d_call: TRBD1; j_call: TRBJ2-7; v_call: TRBV29-1; cdr3_nt: TGCAGCGTTGTCCGGGACAGCAGAAACTACGAGCAGTACTTC; cdr3_aa: CSVVRDSRNYEQYF
clone_size: few; d_call: TRBD1; j_call: TRBJ2-2; v_call: TRBV9; cdr3_nt: TGTGCCAGCAGCGCGAGGACAGGGGGGACCGGGGAGCTGTTTTTT; cdr3_aa: CASSARTGGTGELFF
clone_size: once; d_call: TRBD1; j_call: TRBJ2-3; v_call: TRBV13; cdr3_nt: TGTGCCAGCAGCTCTAGGGGGCGCGGCACAGATACGCAGTATTTT; cdr3_aa: CASSSRGRGTDTQYF
clone_size: once; d_call: NA; j_call: TRBJ1-1; v_call: TRBV19; cdr3_nt: TGTGCCAGTAGCTTAACAGTGAACACTGAAGCTTTCTTT; cdr3_aa: CASSLTVNTEAFF
clone_size: NA; d_call: NA; j_call: TRBJ2-7; v_call: TRBV2; cdr3_nt: TGTGCCAGTGCCCAGGACAGTATAATTTACGAGCAGTACTTC; cdr3_aa: CASAQDSIIYEQYF
clone_size: NA; d_call: NA; j_call: TRBJ1-4; v_call: TRBV30; cdr3_nt: TGTGCCTGGAGTGGTTTGTCAGGCGCCTCAACTAATGAAAAACTGTTTTTT; cdr3_aa: CAWSGLSGASTNEKLFF
clone_size: NA; d_call: NA; j_call: TRBJ2-7; v_call: TRBV28; cdr3_nt: TGTGCCAGCAGAGCAGTGGACACATCCTACGAGCAGTACTTC; cdr3_aa: CASRAVDTSYEQYF
clone_size: NA; d_call: NA; j_call: TRBJ1-1; v_call: TRBV4-1; cdr3_nt: TGCGCCAGCAGCCAAGAACGCGGGAACACTGAAGCTTTCTTT; cdr3_aa: CASSQERGNTEAFF
clone_size: NA; d_call: TRBD2; j_call: TRBJ2-1; v_call: TRBV29-1; cdr3_nt: TGCAGCGCCCCGGGGCGGGAGTCTCATGAGCAGTTCTTC; cdr3_aa: CSAPGRESHEQFF
clone_size: once; d_call: NA; j_call: TRBJ2-7; v_call: TRBV27; cdr3_nt: TGTGCCAGCAGTATAGGGACAAAGCTTTACTACGAGCAGTACTTC; cdr3_aa: CASSIGTKLYYEQYF